This paragraph covers one T cell receptor beta chain sequence. Its antigen is undetermined. The sample originates from a study of OX40 agonist ivuxolimab in advanced cancers. Profiled with immunoSEQ multiplex PCR; TCRdb holds only in-frame clones, not every one. The table has about 62,000 clones, 60% to 85% seen once. Study results and caveats: There were also nonresponders showing low normalized T-cell clonal expansion.

V lost 6 bases to trimming and J lost 2 bases, with 14 bases between them. There are 14 residues in the CDR3. Germline lookup yields CDR1 LNHDA and CDR2 SQIVND (reference sequence). The genes are TRBV19 and TRBJ2-7; TRBD1 is a possible D gene (5 bases). This TCR came from an adult with an advanced solid tumor such as melanoma, head and neck, liver or kidney cancer. The material was CD4+ or CD8+ T cells sorted from blood, obtained in a trial of the OX40 agonist ivuxolimab. CDR3 DNA sequence: TGTGCCAGTAGCACCAACTGGGGCGCCTACGAGCAGTACTTC. The encoded protein is CASSTNWGAYEQYF.